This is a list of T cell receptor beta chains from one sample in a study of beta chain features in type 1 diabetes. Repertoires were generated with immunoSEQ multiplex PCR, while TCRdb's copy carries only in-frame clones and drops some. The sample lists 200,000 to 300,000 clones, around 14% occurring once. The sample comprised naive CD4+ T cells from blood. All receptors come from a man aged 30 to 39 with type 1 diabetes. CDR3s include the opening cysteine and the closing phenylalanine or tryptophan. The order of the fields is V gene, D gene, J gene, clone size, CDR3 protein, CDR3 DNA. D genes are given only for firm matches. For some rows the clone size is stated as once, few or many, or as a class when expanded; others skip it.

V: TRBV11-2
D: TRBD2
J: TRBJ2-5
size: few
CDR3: CASSLAPSGAQETQYF
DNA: TGTGCCAGCAGCTTAGCGCCTAGCGGAGCCCAAGAGACCCAGTACTTC

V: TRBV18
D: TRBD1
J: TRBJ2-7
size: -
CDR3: CASSPASGTGSYEQYF
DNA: TGTGCCAGCTCACCGGCATCGGGGACAGGTTCCTACGAGCAGTACTTC

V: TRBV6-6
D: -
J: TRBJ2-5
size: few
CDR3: CASSYVSAAVTQYF
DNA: TGTGCCAGCAGTTACGTTTCTGCGGCGGTGACCCAGTACTTC

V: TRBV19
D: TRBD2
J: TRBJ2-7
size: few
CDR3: CASSRGTSGNEQYF
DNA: TGTGCCAGTAGCCGTGGGACTAGCGGGAACGAGCAGTACTTC

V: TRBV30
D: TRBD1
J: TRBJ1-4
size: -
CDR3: CALTGTGEKLFF
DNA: TGTGCCTTGACAGGGACAGGTGAAAAACTGTTTTTT

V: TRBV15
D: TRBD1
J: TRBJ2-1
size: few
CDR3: CATSSTGAYNEQFF
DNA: TGTGCCACCAGCAGTACAGGGGCGTACAATGAGCAGTTCTTC

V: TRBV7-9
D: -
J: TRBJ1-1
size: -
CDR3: CASSRGSENTEAFF
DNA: TGTGCCAGCAGTAGGGGGTCTGAGAACACTGAAGCTTTCTTT

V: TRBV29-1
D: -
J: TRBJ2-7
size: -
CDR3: CSVGTGKAGSEQYF
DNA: TGCAGCGTTGGGACAGGCAAGGCGGGAAGCGAGCAGTACTTC

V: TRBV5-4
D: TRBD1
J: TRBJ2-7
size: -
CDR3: CASSRDRAGFYEQYF
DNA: TGTGCCAGCAGCAGGGACAGGGCCGGGTTCTACGAGCAGTACTTC

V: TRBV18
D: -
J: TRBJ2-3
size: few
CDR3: CASSSTGTDTQYF
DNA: TGTGCCAGCTCATCTACAGGAACAGATACGCAGTATTTT

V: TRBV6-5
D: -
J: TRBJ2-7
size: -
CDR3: CASSRIRDYEQYF
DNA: TGTGCCAGCAGCCGGATCAGGGACTACGAGCAGTACTTC

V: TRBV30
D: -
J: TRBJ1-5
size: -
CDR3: CAWRQGRDQPQHF
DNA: TGTGCCTGGAGACAGGGAAGAGATCAGCCCCAGCATTTT

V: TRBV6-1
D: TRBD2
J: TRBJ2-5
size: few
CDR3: CASSVGVGSGGPQETQYF
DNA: TGTGCCAGCAGTGTCGGCGTAGGTAGCGGGGGGCCCCAAGAGACCCAGTACTTC

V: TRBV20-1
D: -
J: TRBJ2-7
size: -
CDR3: CSATTEGEQYF
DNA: TGCAGTGCAACGACCGAGGGCGAGCAGTACTTC

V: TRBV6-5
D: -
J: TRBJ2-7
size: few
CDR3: CASWTEGPYEQYF
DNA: TGTGCCAGCTGGACAGAGGGGCCCTACGAGCAGTACTTC

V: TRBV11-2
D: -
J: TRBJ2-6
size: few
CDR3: CASSLETGANVLTF
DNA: TGTGCCAGCAGCTTAGAGACAGGGGCCAACGTCCTGACTTTC

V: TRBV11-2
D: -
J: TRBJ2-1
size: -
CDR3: CASSRSGNEQFF
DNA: TGTGCCAGCAGCCGTTCGGGGAATGAGCAGTTCTTC

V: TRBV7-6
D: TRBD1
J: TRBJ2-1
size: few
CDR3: CASSLAHGQAENEQFF
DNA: TGTGCCAGCAGCTTAGCGCACGGACAGGCTGAAAATGAGCAGTTCTTC

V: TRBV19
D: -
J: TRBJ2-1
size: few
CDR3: CASSIPRSGSHEQFF
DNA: TGTGCCAGTAGTATCCCTCGATCCGGTAGCCATGAGCAGTTCTTC

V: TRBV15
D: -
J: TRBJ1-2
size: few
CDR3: CATSRARQGIYGYTF
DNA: TGTGCCACCAGCAGAGCCCGGCAGGGCATCTATGGCTACACCTTC

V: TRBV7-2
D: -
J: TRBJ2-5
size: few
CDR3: CASSSWPQETQYF
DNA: TGTGCCAGCAGCTCCTGGCCCCAAGAGACCCAGTACTTC

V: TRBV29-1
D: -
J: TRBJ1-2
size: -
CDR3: CSVGEAATGEGYTF
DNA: TGCAGCGTTGGGGAGGCGGCTACGGGCGAGGGCTACACCTTC

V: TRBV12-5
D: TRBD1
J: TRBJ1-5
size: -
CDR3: CASGRGQRNQPQHF
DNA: TGTGCTAGTGGTCGGGGACAGCGCAATCAGCCCCAGCATTTT

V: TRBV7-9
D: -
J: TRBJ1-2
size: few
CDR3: CASSLSVAYYGYTF
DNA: TGTGCCAGCAGCTTAAGCGTAGCTTACTATGGCTACACCTTC

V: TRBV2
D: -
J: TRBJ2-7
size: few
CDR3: CASSDNSYEQYF
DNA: TGTGCCAGCAGTGACAACAGCTACGAGCAGTACTTC

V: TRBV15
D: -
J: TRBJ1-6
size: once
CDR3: CATSTNEGDSSYNSPLHF
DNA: TGTGCCACCAGCACCAACGAGGGAGATAGCTCCTATAATTCACCCCTCCACTTT

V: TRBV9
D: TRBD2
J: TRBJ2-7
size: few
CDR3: CASSVGTSGRSSSYEQYF
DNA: TGTGCCAGCAGCGTAGGAACTAGCGGGAGGTCCAGCTCCTACGAGCAGTACTTC

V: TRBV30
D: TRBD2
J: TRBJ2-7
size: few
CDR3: CAWAPGLAVHEQYF
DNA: TGTGCCTGGGCGCCGGGACTAGCGGTCCACGAGCAGTACTTC

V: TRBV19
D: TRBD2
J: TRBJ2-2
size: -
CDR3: CASTLLAGNTGELFF
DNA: TGTGCCAGTACCTTACTAGCGGGGAACACCGGGGAGCTGTTTTTT